This is a list of T cell receptor beta chains from one sample in a study of post-analysis software for immune sequencing data. One entry per CDR3 protein, called by TCRdb with MiXCR from the PCR reads. The sample holds hundreds of thousands of distinct CDR3 sequences, approximately 38% seen once. The source material was blood. The receptor source for this set is a girl aged 2 to 9 with multiple sclerosis. The CDR3 runs from the conserved cysteine through the conserved F or W. A D gene is named only where the DNA matches it firmly. Expanded clones are given a class, and other clones once, few, many or no size at all.

TRBV7-8	.	.	TRBJ2-1	CASSLRLAPEQFF	TGTGCCAGCAGCTTACGTCTAGCCCCTGAGCAGTTCTTC
TRBV28	few	.	TRBJ2-7	CASSRGLGEQYF	TGTGCCAGCAGTCGAGGGTTGGGCGAGCAGTACTTC
TRBV28	.	.	TRBJ2-1	CASSLTSLVGDEQFF	TGTGCCAGCAGTTTAACTAGCCTGGTCGGCGATGAGCAGTTCTTC
TRBV5-5	few	.	TRBJ2-7	CASSLSFARAGYEQYF	TGTGCCAGCAGCTTGTCTTTCGCCAGGGCAGGGTACGAGCAGTACTTC
TRBV20-1	.	.	TRBJ2-7	CSARLTANNYEQYF	TGCAGTGCTAGACTTACAGCTAACAACTACGAGCAGTACTTC
TRBV28	.	.	TRBJ2-7	CASLLLRGPGSEQYF	TGTGCCAGTCTCCTCTTGCGGGGGCCAGGATCGGAGCAGTACTTC
TRBV29-1	.	TRBD2	TRBJ2-3	CSVEARTSGRITDTQYF	TGCAGCGTTGAAGCCCGGACTAGCGGGAGGATCACAGATACGCAGTATTTT
TRBV5-1	.	.	TRBJ2-6	CASSLARSGANVLTF	TGCGCCAGCAGCTTGGCCAGGTCTGGGGCCAACGTCCTGACTTTC
TRBV19	once	TRBD1	TRBJ2-3	CASSILPLTGGRIDTQYF	TGTGCCAGTAGTATATTGCCCCTGACAGGGGGCCGTATAGATACGCAGTATTTT
TRBV28	.	.	TRBJ1-5	CASSGLDNQPQHF	TGTGCCAGCAGCGGGTTGGACAATCAGCCCCAGCATTTT
TRBV29-1	few	.	TRBJ1-2	CSVVGGHYGYTF	TGCAGCGTTGTGGGAGGGCACTATGGCTACACCTTC
TRBV20-1	.	TRBD2	TRBJ2-3	CSPGCSGITDTQYF	TGCAGTCCCGGTTGTAGCGGGATCACAGATACGCAGTATTTT
TRBV25-1	.	TRBD2	TRBJ2-5	CASSASGGIRQETQYF	TGTGCCAGCTCGGCCTCCGGGGGGATCCGCCAAGAGACCCAGTACTTC
TRBV6-1	few	TRBD1	TRBJ2-7	CASRGQGVTPYEQYF	TGTGCCAGCAGGGGACAGGGAGTAACCCCCTACGAGCAGTACTTC
TRBV3-1	.	.	TRBJ2-1	CASSQDLGEGAMNEQFF	TGTGCCAGCAGCCAAGATCTCGGGGAGGGGGCGATGAATGAGCAGTTCTTC
TRBV5-1	few	.	TRBJ1-2	CASSLESPATPYGYTF	TGCGCCAGCAGCTTGGAGTCCCCGGCGACCCCATATGGCTACACCTTC
TRBV6-2/TRBV6-3	.	TRBD2	TRBJ2-3	CASSYKLGTSVPSTDTQYF	TGTGCCAGCAGTTACAAGTTGGGGACTAGCGTCCCTAGCACAGATACGCAGTATTTT
TRBV6-2/TRBV6-3	.	TRBD2	TRBJ2-1	CASSSTSGFYNEQFF	TGTGCCAGCAGTTCGACTAGCGGCTTCTACAATGAGCAGTTCTTC
TRBV20-1	.	TRBD1	TRBJ2-1	CSAPNRDGIRDRGRYNEQFF	TGCAGTGCTCCTAACCGCGATGGGATCCGGGACAGGGGGCGCTACAATGAGCAGTTCTTC
TRBV12-3/TRBV12-4	few	.	TRBJ2-1	CASSLALIGREYNEQFF	TGTGCCAGCAGTTTAGCGCTAATTGGCAGGGAATACAATGAGCAGTTCTTC
TRBV6-1	.	TRBD1	TRBJ1-1	CASISGGMNTEAFF	TGTGCCAGCATATCAGGGGGTATGAACACTGAAGCTTTCTTT
TRBV2	.	.	TRBJ2-7	CASSELKGDDEQYF	TGTGCCAGCAGTGAACTTAAGGGGGACGACGAGCAGTACTTC
TRBV7-2	.	TRBD2	TRBJ2-3	CASTSPGLAGGEATDTQYF	TGTGCCAGCACTAGTCCGGGACTAGCGGGAGGAGAGGCCACAGATACGCAGTATTTT
TRBV4-3	few	TRBD1	TRBJ1-6	CASSQVLTGHNSPLHF	TGCGCCAGCAGCCAAGTCTTGACAGGGCATAATTCACCCCTCCACTTT
TRBV19	once	.	TRBJ2-7	CASSLFGEQYEQYF	TGTGCCAGCTCCCTCTTCGGGGAACAGTACGAGCAGTACTTC
TRBV7-9	.	TRBD2	TRBJ2-4	CASSSGLAALNIQYF	TGTGCCAGCAGTTCGGGACTAGCGGCCCTAAACATTCAGTACTTC
TRBV9	.	.	TRBJ1-2	CASSEGGYGYTF	TGTGCCAGCAGCGAAGGGGGATATGGCTACACCTTC
TRBV12-3/TRBV12-4	.	.	TRBJ1-2	CASSLTGNNYGYTF	TGTGCCAGCAGTTTGACCGGCAATAACTATGGCTACACCTTC
TRBV20-1	.	.	TRBJ1-2	CSARFNGYTF	TGCAGTGCTCGATTCAATGGCTACACCTTC
TRBV7-9	.	.	TRBJ2-7	CASSLSGTHYEQYF	TGTGCCAGCAGCCTGTCCGGGACCCACTACGAGCAGTACTTC
TRBV29-1	few	TRBD1	TRBJ2-7	CSALGTGVREQYF	TGCAGCGCCCTCGGGACAGGGGTTCGCGAGCAGTACTTC
TRBV6-1	once	.	TRBJ2-7	CASSVVGSYEQYF	TGTGCCAGCAGTGTTGTCGGATCCTACGAGCAGTACTTC
TRBV7-2	few	.	TRBJ1-1	CASSLAQVGTEAFF	TGTGCCAGCAGCTTAGCGCAGGTGGGGACTGAAGCTTTCTTT
TRBV4-1	few	.	TRBJ2-7	CASSKSAGSPYEQYF	TGCGCCAGCAGTAAATCGGCGGGTTCTCCCTACGAGCAGTACTTC
TRBV30	.	TRBD1	TRBJ1-2	CAWSRTGLIYGYTF	TGTGCCTGGAGTCGGACAGGGCTGATCTATGGCTACACCTTC
TRBV15	.	.	TRBJ2-1	CATSRNLNRRFF	TGTGCCACCAGCAGAAACCTAAACCGTCGGTTCTTC
TRBV5-1	.	.	TRBJ1-6	CASSSGTDPSNSPLHF	TGCGCCAGCAGCTCCGGGACCGACCCTTCGAATTCACCCCTCCACTTT
TRBV29-1	.	.	TRBJ2-7	CSVVGRSTGYSYEQYF	TGCAGCGTTGTTGGGAGATCGACAGGATATTCCTACGAGCAGTACTTC
TRBV20-1	.	.	TRBJ1-6	CSARLEVNSPLHF	TGCAGTGCTAGACTGGAAGTTAATTCACCCCTCCACTTT
TRBV25-1	.	TRBD1	TRBJ2-4	CASSATGEGGIQYF	TGTGCCAGCAGTGCGACAGGGGAAGGGGGCATTCAGTACTTC
TRBV15	few	.	TRBJ2-7	CATSRDRGISYEQYF	TGTGCCACCAGCAGAGATAGGGGGATTTCCTACGAGCAGTACTTC
TRBV6-5	few	.	TRBJ1-1	CASSYSRWGNTEAFF	TGTGCCAGCAGTTACTCCAGGTGGGGGAACACTGAAGCTTTCTTT
TRBV7-2	.	TRBD2	TRBJ2-5	CASSWGLAGDQETQYF	TGTGCCAGCAGCTGGGGACTAGCGGGGGACCAAGAGACCCAGTACTTC
TRBV20-1	.	.	TRBJ2-1	CSYFGPWEQFF	TGCAGTTACTTCGGTCCATGGGAGCAGTTCTTC